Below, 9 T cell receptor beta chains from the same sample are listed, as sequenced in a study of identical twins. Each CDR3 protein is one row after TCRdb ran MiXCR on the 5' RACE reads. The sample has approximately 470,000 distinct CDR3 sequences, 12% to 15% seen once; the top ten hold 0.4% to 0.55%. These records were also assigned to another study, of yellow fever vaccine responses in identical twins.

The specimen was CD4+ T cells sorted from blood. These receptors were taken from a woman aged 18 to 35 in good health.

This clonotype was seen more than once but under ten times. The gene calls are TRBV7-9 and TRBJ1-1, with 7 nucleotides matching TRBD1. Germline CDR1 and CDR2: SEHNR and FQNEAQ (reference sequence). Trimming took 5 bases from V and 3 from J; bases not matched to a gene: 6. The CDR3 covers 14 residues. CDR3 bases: TGTGCCAGCAGCCCGAAGGGGGCCGACACTGAAGCTTTCTTT. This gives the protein CASSPKGADTEAFF.

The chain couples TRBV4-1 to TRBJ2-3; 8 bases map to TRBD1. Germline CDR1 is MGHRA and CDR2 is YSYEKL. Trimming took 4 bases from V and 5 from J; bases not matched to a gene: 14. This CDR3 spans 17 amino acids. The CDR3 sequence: CASSPHNRGNLGDTQYF. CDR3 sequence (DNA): TGCGCCAGCAGCCCTCATAACAGGGGGAACCTTGGAGATACGCAGTATTTT.

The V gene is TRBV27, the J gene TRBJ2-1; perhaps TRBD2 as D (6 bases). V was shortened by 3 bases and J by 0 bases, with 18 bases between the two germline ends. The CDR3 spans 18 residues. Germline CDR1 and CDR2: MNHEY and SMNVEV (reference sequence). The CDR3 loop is CASSFTVISGLSYNEQFF. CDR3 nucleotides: TGTGCCAGCAGTTTCACCGTAATTAGCGGCCTCTCCTACAATGAGCAGTTCTTC.

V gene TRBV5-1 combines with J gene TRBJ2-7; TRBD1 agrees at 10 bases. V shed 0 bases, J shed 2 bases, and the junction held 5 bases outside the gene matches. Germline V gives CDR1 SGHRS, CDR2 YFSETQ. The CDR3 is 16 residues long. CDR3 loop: CASSLGGGQGPYEQYF. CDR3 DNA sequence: TGCGCCAGCAGCTTGGGCGGGGGACAGGGGCCCTACGAGCAGTACTTC.

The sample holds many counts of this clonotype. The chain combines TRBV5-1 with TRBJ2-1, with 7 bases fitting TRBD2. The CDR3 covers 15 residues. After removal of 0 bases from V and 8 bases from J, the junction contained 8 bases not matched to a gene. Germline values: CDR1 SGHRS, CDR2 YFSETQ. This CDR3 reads CASSLGLASSDEQFF. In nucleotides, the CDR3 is TGCGCCAGCAGCTTGGGACTAGCCTCAAGCGATGAGCAGTTCTTC.

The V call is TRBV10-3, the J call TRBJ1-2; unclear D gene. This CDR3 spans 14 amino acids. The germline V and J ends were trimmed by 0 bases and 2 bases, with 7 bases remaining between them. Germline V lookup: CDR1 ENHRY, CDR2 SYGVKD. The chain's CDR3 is CAISESEQNYGYTF. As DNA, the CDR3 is TGTGCCATCAGTGAGTCAGAACAGAACTATGGCTACACCTTC.

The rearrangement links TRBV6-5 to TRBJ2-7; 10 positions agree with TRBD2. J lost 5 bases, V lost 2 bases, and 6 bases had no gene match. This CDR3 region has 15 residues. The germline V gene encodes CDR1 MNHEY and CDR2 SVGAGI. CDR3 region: CASSYRSGGAHEQYF. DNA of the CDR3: TGTGCCAGCAGTTACCGGAGCGGGGGGGCCCACGAGCAGTACTTC.

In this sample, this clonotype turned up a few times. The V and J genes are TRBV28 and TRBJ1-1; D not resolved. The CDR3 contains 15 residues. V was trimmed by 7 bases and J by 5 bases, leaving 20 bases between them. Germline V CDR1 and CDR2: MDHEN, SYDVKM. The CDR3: CASNGVAARTTEAFF. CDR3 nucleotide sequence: TGTGCCAGCAATGGGGTGGCGGCCAGAACAACTGAAGCTTTCTTT. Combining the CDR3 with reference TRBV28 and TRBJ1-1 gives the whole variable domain DVKVTQSSRYLVKRTGEKVFLECVQDMDHENMFWYRQDPGLGLRLIYFSYDVKMKEKGDIPEGYSVSREKKERFSLILESASTNQTSMYLCASNGVAARTTEAFFGQGTRLTVV.

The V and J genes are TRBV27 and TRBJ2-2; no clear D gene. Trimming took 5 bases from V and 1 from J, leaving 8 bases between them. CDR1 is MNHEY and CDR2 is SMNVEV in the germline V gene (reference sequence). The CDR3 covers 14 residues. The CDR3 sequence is CASSNPENTGELFF. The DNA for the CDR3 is TGTGCCAGCAGTAACCCAGAGAACACCGGGGAGCTGTTTTTT.